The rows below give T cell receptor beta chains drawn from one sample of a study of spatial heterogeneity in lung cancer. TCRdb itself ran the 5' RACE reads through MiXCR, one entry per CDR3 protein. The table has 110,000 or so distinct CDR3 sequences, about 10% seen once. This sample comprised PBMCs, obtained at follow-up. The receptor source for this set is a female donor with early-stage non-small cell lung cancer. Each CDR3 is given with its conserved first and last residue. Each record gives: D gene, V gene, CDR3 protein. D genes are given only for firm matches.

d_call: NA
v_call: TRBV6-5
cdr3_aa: CASSNLNTGELFF

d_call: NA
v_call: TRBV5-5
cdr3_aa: CASSNAGARYGYTF

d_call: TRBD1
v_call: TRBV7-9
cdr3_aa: CASSLDGTGDAFF

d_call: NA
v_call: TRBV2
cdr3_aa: CASRSQGTGELFF

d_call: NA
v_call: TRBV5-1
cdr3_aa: CASSLVSLQTEAFF

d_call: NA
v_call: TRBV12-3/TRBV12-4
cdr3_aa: CASSLTRGSNQPQHF

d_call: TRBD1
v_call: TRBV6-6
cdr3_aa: CASSGTGGRADTQYF

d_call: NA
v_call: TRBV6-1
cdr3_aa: CASSVRERTDTQYF

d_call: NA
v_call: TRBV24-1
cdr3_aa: CATSGTLSDYNEQFF

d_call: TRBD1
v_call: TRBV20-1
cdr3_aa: CSARPGQGPYEQYF

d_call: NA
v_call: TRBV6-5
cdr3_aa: CASRSDDTDKGSYNSPLHF

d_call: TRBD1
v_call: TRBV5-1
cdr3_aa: CASQGQTNTEAFF

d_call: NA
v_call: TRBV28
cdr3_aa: CASSPNLVKKGNQPQHF

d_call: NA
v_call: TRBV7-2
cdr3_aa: CASSFLGGNQPQHF

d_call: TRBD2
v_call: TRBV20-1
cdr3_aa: CSATGLATGELFF

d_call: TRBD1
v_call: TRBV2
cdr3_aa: CASRVGTGLFNQPQHF

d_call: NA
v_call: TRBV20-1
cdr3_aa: CSANGGGEKLFF

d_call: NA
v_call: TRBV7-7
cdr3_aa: CASSANLNTEAFF

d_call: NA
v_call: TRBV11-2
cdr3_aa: CASSSRLKRTDTQYF

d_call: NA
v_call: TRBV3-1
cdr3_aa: CASSPPSGFTGELFF

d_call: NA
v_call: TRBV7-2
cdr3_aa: CASSRGYNEKLFF

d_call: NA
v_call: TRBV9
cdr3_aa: CASSETLLKGSYGYTF

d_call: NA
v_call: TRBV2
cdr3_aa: CASRGDISNQPQHF

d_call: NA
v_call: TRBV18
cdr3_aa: CASSRRDGNTGELFF

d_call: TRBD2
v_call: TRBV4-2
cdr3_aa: CASSHEAMASGSLNEQFF

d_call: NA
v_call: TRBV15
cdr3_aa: CATSRDSSEKLFF

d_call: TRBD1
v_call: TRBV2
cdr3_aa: CASRRTGGRQPQHF

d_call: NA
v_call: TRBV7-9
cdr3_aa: CASSPPGRERGEQFF

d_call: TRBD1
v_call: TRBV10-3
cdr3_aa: CAISEFGQGGNIQYF

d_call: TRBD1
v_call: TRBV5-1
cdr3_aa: CASSLFGGQESTDTQYF

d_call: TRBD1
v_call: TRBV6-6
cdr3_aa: CASRSTGEETQYF

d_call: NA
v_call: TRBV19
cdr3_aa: CASSSQGSNQPQHF

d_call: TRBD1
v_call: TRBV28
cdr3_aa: CASSLGSAGGAYGYTF

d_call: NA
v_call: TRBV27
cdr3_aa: CASSYGGTQYF

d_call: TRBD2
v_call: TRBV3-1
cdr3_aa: CASSGTSGRQDTQYF

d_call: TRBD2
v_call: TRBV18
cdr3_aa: CASSHTSGSSYEQYF

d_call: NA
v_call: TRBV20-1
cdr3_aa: CSAPRPGATNEKLFF

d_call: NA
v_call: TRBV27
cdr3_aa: CASSFVNSGANVLTF

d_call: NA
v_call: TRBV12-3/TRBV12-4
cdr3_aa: CASSFRHSSPDTQYF

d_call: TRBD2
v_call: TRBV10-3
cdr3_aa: CAISEETGGWDIQYF

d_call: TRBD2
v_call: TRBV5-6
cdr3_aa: CASTLWTSRSYNEQFF

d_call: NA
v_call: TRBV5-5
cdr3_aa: CASSFDPDTQYF

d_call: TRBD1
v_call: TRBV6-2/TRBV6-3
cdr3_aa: CASSGNRGNIQYF

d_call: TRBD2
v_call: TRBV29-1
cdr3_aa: CSGAGGRAYNEQFF